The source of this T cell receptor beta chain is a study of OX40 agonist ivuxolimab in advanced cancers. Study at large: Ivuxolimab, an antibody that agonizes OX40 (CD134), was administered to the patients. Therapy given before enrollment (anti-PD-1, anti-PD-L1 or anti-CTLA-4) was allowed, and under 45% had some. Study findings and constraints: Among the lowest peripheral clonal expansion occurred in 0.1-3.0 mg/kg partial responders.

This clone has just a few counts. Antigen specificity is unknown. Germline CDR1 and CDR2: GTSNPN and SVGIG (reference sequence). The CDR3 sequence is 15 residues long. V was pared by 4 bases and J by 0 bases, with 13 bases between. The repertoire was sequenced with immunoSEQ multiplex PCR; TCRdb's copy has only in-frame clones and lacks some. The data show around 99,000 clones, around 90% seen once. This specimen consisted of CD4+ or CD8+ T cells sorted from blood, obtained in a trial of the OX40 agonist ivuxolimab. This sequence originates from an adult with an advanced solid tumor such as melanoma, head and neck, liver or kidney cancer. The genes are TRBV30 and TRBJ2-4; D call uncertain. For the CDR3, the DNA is TGTGCCTGGACACCGAAGGAGCTAGCCAAAAACATTCAGTACTTC. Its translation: CAWTPKELAKNIQYF. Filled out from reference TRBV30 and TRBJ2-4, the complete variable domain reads SQTIHQWPATLVQPVGSPLSLECTVEGTSNPNLYWYRQAAGRGLQLLFYSVGIGQISSEVPQNLSASRPQDRQFILSSKKLLLSDSGFYLCAWTPKELAKNIQYFGAGTRLSVL.